A selection of T cell receptor beta chains follows, all from one sample in a study of T cells after posttransplantation cyclophosphamide. Using immunoSEQ multiplex PCR, the repertoire was profiled, and TCRdb retains in-frame clones only, with some absent. Of around 9,200 clones in the sample, approximately 92% are singletons; the top ten hold roughly 1.6%. Sample: memory CD4+ T cells sorted from PBMCs. These receptors were collected from an older woman in good health, CMV-negative, and a related stem cell transplant donor. Each CDR3 is given with its conserved first and last residue. Each record gives: V gene, clone size, D gene, CDR3 length, J gene, CDR3 protein, CDR3 DNA. A D gene is named only where the DNA matches it firmly. Clone size is given for some rows only: seen once, a few or many times, or a class if the clone is expanded.

TRBV4-1,NA,TRBD1,13,TRBJ2-1,CASSKTGNNEQFF,TGCGCCAGCAGCAAGACAGGGAACAATGAGCAGTTCTTC
TRBV5-1,once,TRBD1,15,TRBJ2-1,CASSIPRDSFNEQFF,TGCGCCAGCAGCATACCCCGGGACAGTTTTAATGAGCAGTTCTTC
TRBV30,NA,TRBD1,14,TRBJ1-4,CAWSPDRGSEKLFF,TGTGCCTGGAGCCCGGACAGGGGCAGTGAAAAACTGTTTTTT
TRBV15,NA,NA,13,TRBJ2-7,CATSRDLLFEQYF,TGTGCCACCAGCAGAGATCTGCTGTTCGAGCAGTACTTC
TRBV19,NA,TRBD1,15,TRBJ1-4,CASRRQGATNEKLFF,TGTGCCAGTAGGCGGCAGGGGGCAACTAATGAAAAACTGTTTTTT
TRBV7-2,NA,NA,16,TRBJ1-3,CASSLGSMTGGNTIYF,TGTGCCAGCAGCTTAGGATCCATGACAGGAGGAAACACCATATATTTT
TRBV20-1,NA,NA,11,TRBJ1-2,CSALTGHGYTF,TGCAGTGCTCTCACCGGTCATGGCTACACCTTC
TRBV7-2,NA,TRBD1,14,TRBJ2-7,CASSLTGVYYEQYF,TGTGCCAGCAGCCTAACAGGGGTCTACTACGAGCAGTACTTC
TRBV6-1,once,NA,14,TRBJ2-1,CASSWGPSYNEQFF,TGTGCCAGCAGTTGGGGCCCCTCCTACAATGAGCAGTTCTTC
TRBV7-2,few,NA,15,TRBJ1-2,CASSLDARAMGGYTF,TGTGCCAGCAGCTTAGATGCCAGGGCGATGGGTGGCTACACCTTC
TRBV15,once,TRBD1,15,TRBJ1-5,CATSRDGTGPQPQHF,TGTGCCACCAGCAGAGATGGGACAGGGCCCCAGCCCCAGCATTTT
TRBV19,NA,NA,13,TRBJ1-5,CASSINRVLPQHF,TGTGCCAGTAGTATAAACAGGGTGCTGCCCCAGCATTTT
TRBV10-3,NA,TRBD1,13,TRBJ2-1,CAISVDRVDEQFF,TGTGCCATCAGTGTGGACAGGGTTGATGAGCAGTTCTTC
TRBV7-2,NA,TRBD2,15,TRBJ2-5,CASSPPGGRGETQYF,TGTGCCAGCAGCCCTCCTGGGGGGAGGGGAGAGACCCAGTACTTC
TRBV14,once,TRBD1,13,TRBJ1-1,CASSRTGAGEAFF,TGTGCCAGCAGCCGTACAGGGGCAGGCGAAGCTTTCTTT
TRBV9,NA,NA,15,TRBJ1-6,CASSVNSGFDSPLHF,TGTGCCAGCAGCGTCAACTCCGGGTTCGATTCACCCCTCCACTTT
TRBV4-2,NA,TRBD1,16,TRBJ2-3,CASSHLDRAVPDTQYF,TGTGCCAGCAGCCACTTGGACAGGGCGGTGCCAGATACGCAGTATTTT
TRBV2,NA,NA,13,TRBJ2-3,CASSGGGLDTQYF,TGTGCCAGCAGTGGGGGGGGGCTAGATACGCAGTATTTT
TRBV7-2,NA,NA,14,TRBJ2-3,CASSLFLPTDTQYF,TGTGCCAGCAGCTTATTCCTCCCCACAGATACGCAGTATTTT
TRBV4-2,NA,NA,16,TRBJ1-3,CASSGHWGSSGNTIYF,TGTGCCAGCAGCGGCCACTGGGGCAGCTCTGGAAACACCATATATTTT
TRBV27,NA,TRBD1,15,TRBJ2-1,CASSWGTGRYNEQFF,TGTGCCAGCAGTTGGGGGACAGGGCGTTACAATGAGCAGTTCTTC
TRBV28,NA,TRBD1,18,TRBJ1-3,CASSLPPGTAVSGNTIYF,TGTGCCAGCAGTTTACCTCCCGGGACAGCTGTGTCGGGAAACACCATATATTTT
TRBV7-2,NA,NA,14,TRBJ1-5,CASSSRSRGQPQHF,TGTGCCAGCAGCTCGCGTTCCAGGGGTCAGCCCCAGCATTTT
TRBV7-2,NA,TRBD2,13,TRBJ2-5,CASSSGTKETQYF,TGTGCCAGCAGCTCCGGGACTAAAGAGACCCAGTACTTC
TRBV4-1,NA,NA,15,TRBJ2-3,CASSQGGGPTDTQYF,TGCGCCAGCAGCCAAGGGGGGGGGCCGACAGATACGCAGTATTTT
TRBV28,NA,NA,16,TRBJ1-2,CASSLSAGWSMGGYTF,TGTGCCAGCAGTTTATCAGCGGGGTGGAGTATGGGTGGCTACACCTTC
TRBV19,NA,NA,13,TRBJ2-2,CASSIQSTGELFF,TGTGCCAGTAGTATTCAGTCCACCGGGGAGCTGTTTTTT
TRBV10-3,NA,NA,14,TRBJ1-5,CAISERQSNQPQHF,TGTGCCATCAGTGAAAGACAATCCAATCAGCCCCAGCATTTT
TRBV6-1,NA,NA,15,TRBJ2-2,CASLTGTPNTGELFF,TGTGCCAGCTTAACCGGGACTCCTAACACCGGGGAGCTGTTTTTT
TRBV9,NA,NA,18,TRBJ1-6,CASSAGHRGGSYNSPLHF,TGTGCCAGCAGCGCGGGACACCGCGGCGGCTCCTATAATTCACCCCTCCACTTT
TRBV7-3,NA,NA,13,TRBJ2-5,CASSWGYRGTQYF,TGTGCCAGCAGCTGGGGTTACCGGGGGACCCAGTACTTC
TRBV5-1,NA,TRBD1,15,TRBJ2-1,CASSLGQGASNEQFF,TGCGCCAGCAGCTTGGGACAGGGGGCAAGTAATGAGCAGTTCTTC
TRBV5-1,NA,NA,14,TRBJ2-3,CASSLGGKTDTQYF,TGCGCCAGCAGCTTGGGCGGGAAAACAGATACGCAGTATTTT
TRBV11-3,NA,NA,15,TRBJ1-1,CASSSKWGPDTEAFF,TGTGCCAGCAGCTCGAAGTGGGGGCCGGACACTGAAGCTTTCTTT
TRBV28,NA,TRBD1,18,TRBJ1-3,CASSLPPGTAVSGNTIYF,TGTGCCAGCAGTTTACCTCCCGGGACAGCTGTATCGGGAAACACCATATATTTT
TRBV9,NA,TRBD1,16,TRBJ1-4,CASSADRGPTNEKLFF,TGTGCCAGCAGCGCTGACAGGGGGCCAACTAATGAAAAACTGTTTTTT
TRBV9,few,TRBD1,15,TRBJ2-3,CASSGLGQGVDTQYF,TGTGCCAGCAGCGGCCTCGGACAGGGTGTTGATACGCAGTATTTT
TRBV7-8,NA,TRBD2,19,TRBJ2-5,CASSLAGASGRVYQETQYF,TGTGCCAGCAGCTTAGCTGGGGCGAGCGGGAGGGTGTACCAAGAGACCCAGTACTTC
TRBV7-8,NA,NA,15,TRBJ2-1,CASRGGISSYNEQFF,TGTGCCAGCAGGGGCGGGATATCCTCCTACAATGAGCAGTTCTTC
TRBV2,NA,NA,13,TRBJ2-7,CASSDWTGYEQYF,TGTGCCAGCAGTGACTGGACGGGATACGAGCAGTACTTC
TRBV29-1,once,NA,12,TRBJ2-3,CSVAGSLDTQYF,TGCAGCGTGGCAGGGTCCCTGGATACGCAGTATTTT